Presented here are 6 T cell receptor beta chains from one specimen sequenced in a study of T cells in Graves' hyperthyroidism and ophthalmopathy (dated by TCRdb to between 2017 and 2020). The protocol used for the library was multiplex PCR. The instrument given in TCRdb is Illumina HiSeq 2000. The TCR beta CDR3 regions were amplified from RNA transcripts. The TCR CDR3 was subjected to a first round of RT-PCR using the HTBI primer set and the Qiagen OneStep RT-PCR kit. In-frame beta chains were kept once TCRdb had trimmed the public reads at Q25 with fastp and called clones with MiXCR. Each record represents a unique CDR3 protein, reported with the most common genes and DNA among its rows. This sample gives 450,000 to 600,000 distinct CDR3 sequences in total; just under 20% of them show up just once. 45% to 50% of the sample is in the top ten clones. The sequenced sample consisted of blood. Receptor source: a man aged 40-55 years with Graves' ophthalmopathy.

This clonotype was seen many times. The V and J genes are TRBV6-1 and TRBJ1-1; 8 bases fit TRBD1. The CDR3 has 14 amino acids. Germline values: CDR1 MNHNS, CDR2 SASEGT. J lost 1 base, V lost 6 bases, and 4 bases had no gene match. The CDR3: CASRLDRANTEAFF. DNA of the CDR3: TGTGCCAGCAGACTGGACAGGGCGAACACTGAAGCTTTCTTT.

The chain employs TRBV27 and TRBJ1-1, with TRBD1 as a possible D gene (6 bases). Trimming pared 7 bases from V and 5 bases from J, leaving 11 bases between. The CDR3 has 12 residues. The germline CDR1 and CDR2 sequences are MNHEY and SMNVEV (reference sequence). The CDR3 DNA follows: TGTGCCAGCAAAACAGGGAAGACTGAAGCTTTCTTT. Its translation is CASKTGKTEAFF.

Only one count was recorded for this clonotype. The chain uses TRBV12-3 or TRBV12-4 and TRBJ2-7; D unclear. The CDR3 consists of 13 residues. V lost 6 bases and J lost 4, with 13 bases in between. This CDR3 is CASRKEITYEQYF. The DNA for the CDR3 is TGTGCCAGCAGAAAAGAAATAACTTACGAGCAGTACTTC.

The CDR3 DNA reads as TGTGCCAGCAGGGCCTTCGACTACACCTTC. It yields the protein CASRAFDYTF. The chain employs TRBV2 and TRBJ1-2; D ambiguous. The germline V and J ends were trimmed by 6 bases and 10 bases, with 9 bases remaining between them. CDR1 SNHLY and CDR2 FYNNEI come from the germline V gene. The CDR3 has 10 amino acids.

There are a few counts of this clonotype. V is TRBV18 and J is TRBJ2-1; perhaps TRBD1 as D (5 bases). The CDR3 sequence is 15 residues long. Trimming left V 1 base short and J 9 bases short, with 16 bases between. Germline V gene lookup returns CDR1 KGHSH and CDR2 LQKENI. In DNA form, the CDR3 reads TGTGCCAGCTCACCACTTGTAGGGGCACGTGGTGAGCAGTTCTTC. The encoded protein is CASSPLVGARGEQFF.

This clonotype was seen many times. V gene TRBV27 combines with J gene TRBJ2-2; D is unresolved. The V end was cut by 4 bases, the J end by 4 bases, with 4 bases between. The germline V gene encodes CDR1 MNHEY and CDR2 SMNVEV (reference sequence). The CDR3 contains 12 residues. The CDR3 bases are TGTGCCAGCAGTTCCCTCACCGGGGAGCTGTTTTTT. Protein product: CASSSLTGELFF.